The rows below give T cell receptor beta chains drawn from one sample of a study of T cell repertoires in cytomegalovirus infection. One entry per CDR3 protein results from TCRdb running MiXCR on the reads. The data show some 800,000 distinct CDR3 sequences, approximately 29% seen once. Their recognized antigens are unknown. This specimen consisted of cultured CD8+ T cells from PBMCs, obtained from culture after CMV antigen stimulation. The receptors derive from a human donor in good health (CMV status not recorded). Some clones in this sample may be carry-over from other donors' samples. Each CDR3 is given with its conserved first and last residue. Each record gives: J gene, D gene, V gene, clone size, CDR3 DNA, CDR3 protein. D genes are given only for firm matches. Some rows mark clone size as missing; the rest say once, few, many or name a class of expanded clone.

>TRBJ2-7|.|TRBV29-1|few
TGCAGCGTGCAGACGGGTAGCTCCTACGAGCAGTACTTC
CSVQTGSSYEQYF
>TRBJ1-4|TRBD1|TRBV7-9|few
TGTGCCACGGAGGGACAGACAAATGAAAAACTGTTTTTT
CATEGQTNEKLFF
>TRBJ1-5|.|TRBV28|.
TGTGCCAGCAGTTTATTAGCGGGAACAGGGACTCAGCCCCTGCATTTT
CASSLLAGTGTQPLHF
>TRBJ2-5|TRBD1|TRBV28|.
TGTGCCAGCACTTTTTATGGGACAGAAGAGACCCAGTACTTC
CASTFYGTEETQYF
>TRBJ2-5|.|TRBV6-1|.
TGTGCCAGCAGTGAAGCGCAACTAGCAGCAGAGACCCAGTACTTC
CASSEAQLAAETQYF
>TRBJ2-5|.|TRBV27|.
TGTGCCAGCAGCGCTATCGACCGCTATCTAAATCAAGAGACCCAGTACTTC
CASSAIDRYLNQETQYF
>TRBJ2-2|TRBD2|TRBV12-3/TRBV12-4|few
TGTGCCAGCACCGTTAGCGGGGGCCATAACACCGGGGAGCTGTTTTTT
CASTVSGGHNTGELFF
>TRBJ1-1|.|TRBV12-5|.
TGTGCTAGTGGTTTCTTCCTGGGGCAGGGAGTGCCCCTGAACACTGAAGCTTTCTTT
CASGFFLGQGVPLNTEAFF
>TRBJ1-6|TRBD1|TRBV6-5|.
TGTGCCAGCAGTTACTCCCCGGGACAGCTGTTCAGCTCCTATAATTCACCCCTCCACTTT
CASSYSPGQLFSSYNSPLHF
>TRBJ2-6|TRBD1|TRBV6-6|.
TGTGCCAGCATTTTATCCCCCCAAGGGGGCGCTGGGGCCAACGTCCTGACTTTC
CASILSPQGGAGANVLTF
>TRBJ2-3|TRBD2|TRBV2|.
TGTGCCAGCAGTGAAGCGCTAGCTAGCGGGGGTATCGCAGATACGCAGTATTTT
CASSEALASGGIADTQYF
>TRBJ1-3|TRBD1|TRBV28|.
TGTGCCAGCAGTCCCGACAGGGGCCCGTCGGACACCATATATTTT
CASSPDRGPSDTIYF
>TRBJ2-1|.|TRBV24-1|.
TGTGCCACCAGTGATAATTACGGGACCGGGGAGTTCTTC
CATSDNYGTGEFF
>TRBJ2-7|TRBD1|TRBV4-1|.
TGCGCCAGCAGCCAAGGTTTAGATTTGCCGGGACAGGGAAACGAGCAGTACTTC
CASSQGLDLPGQGNEQYF
>TRBJ1-2|.|TRBV5-6|.
TGTGCCAGCAGCTTGTCAAGTCCCTATGGCTACACCTTC
CASSLSSPYGYTF
>TRBJ2-7|.|TRBV7-9|.
TGTGCCAGCAGCCCGGGGCACCACGAGCAGTACTTC
CASSPGHHEQYF
>TRBJ2-1|TRBD2|TRBV12-3/TRBV12-4|.
TGTGCCAGCAGTCCAGCGGGGGGGCCTTATGGCTACAATGAGCAGTTCTTC
CASSPAGGPYGYNEQFF
>TRBJ2-1|TRBD1|TRBV2|few
TGTGCCAGGGACAGGGAGGCATCCTACAATGAGCAGTTCTTC
CARDREASYNEQFF
>TRBJ1-2|TRBD1|TRBV7-9|few
TGTGCCAGCAGCACAGGGGGCGGAGATGGCTACACCTTC
CASSTGGGDGYTF
>TRBJ2-4|.|TRBV5-4|.
TGTGCCAGCAGCTCCGGGACATCAATCGGCTCGGCCAAAAACATTCAGTACTTC
CASSSGTSIGSAKNIQYF
>TRBJ1-5|.|TRBV27|.
TGTACCAGCAGTTCCCTGGGGCAGGGTAATAGCAATCAGCCCCAGCATTTT
CTSSSLGQGNSNQPQHF
>TRBJ2-1|.|TRBV2|.
TGTGTCAGCAGGCGGAACAATGAGCAGTTCTTC
CVSRRNNEQFF
>TRBJ2-1|.|TRBV7-2|many
TGTGCCAGCAGCTTAGAAATTGCCGGCTATTACAATGAGCAGTTCTTC
CASSLEIAGYYNEQFF
>TRBJ1-5|TRBD1|TRBV4-1|.
TGCGCCAGCAGCCAAGGACAGGGTCGTAATCAGCCCCAGCATTTT
CASSQGQGRNQPQHF
>TRBJ1-3|.|TRBV11-2|.
TGTGCCAGCAGCTTACCAATCGGGGCAGCCGGCCCTCTCTCTGGAAACACCATATATTTT
CASSLPIGAAGPLSGNTIYF
>TRBJ2-7|.|TRBV5-5|few
TGTGCCAGCAGCTTGGCGAGGTCAGGGGCCTACGAGCAGTACTTC
CASSLARSGAYEQYF
>TRBJ1-2|TRBD1|TRBV5-1|.
TGCGCCAGCAGCTTGATGGGGACAGGGGGCGCGGTTGGCTACACCTTC
CASSLMGTGGAVGYTF